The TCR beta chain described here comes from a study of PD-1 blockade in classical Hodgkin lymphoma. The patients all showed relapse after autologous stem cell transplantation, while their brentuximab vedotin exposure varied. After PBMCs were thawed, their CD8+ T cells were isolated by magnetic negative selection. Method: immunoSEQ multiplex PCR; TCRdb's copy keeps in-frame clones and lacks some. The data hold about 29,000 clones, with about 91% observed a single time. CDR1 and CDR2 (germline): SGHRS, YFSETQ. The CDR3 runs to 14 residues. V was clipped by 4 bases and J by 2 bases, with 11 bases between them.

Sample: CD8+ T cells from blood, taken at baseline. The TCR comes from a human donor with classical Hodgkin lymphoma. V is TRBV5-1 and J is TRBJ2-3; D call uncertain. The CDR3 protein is CASSVWKVTDTQYF. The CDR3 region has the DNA TGCGCCAGCAGCGTTTGGAAAGTCACAGATACGCAGTATTTT.